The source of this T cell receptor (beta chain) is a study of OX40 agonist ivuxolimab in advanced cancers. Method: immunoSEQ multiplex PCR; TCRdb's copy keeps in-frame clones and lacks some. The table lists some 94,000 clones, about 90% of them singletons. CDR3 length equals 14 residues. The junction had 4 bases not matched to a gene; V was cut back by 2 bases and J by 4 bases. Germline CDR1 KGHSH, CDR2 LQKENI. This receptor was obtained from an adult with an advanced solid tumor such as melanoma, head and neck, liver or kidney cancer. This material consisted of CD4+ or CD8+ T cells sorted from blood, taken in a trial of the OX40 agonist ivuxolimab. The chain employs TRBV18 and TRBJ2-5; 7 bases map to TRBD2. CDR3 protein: CASSPSSGGETQYF. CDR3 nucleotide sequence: TGTGCCAGCTCACCAAGCTCGGGAGGAGAGACCCAGTACTTC.